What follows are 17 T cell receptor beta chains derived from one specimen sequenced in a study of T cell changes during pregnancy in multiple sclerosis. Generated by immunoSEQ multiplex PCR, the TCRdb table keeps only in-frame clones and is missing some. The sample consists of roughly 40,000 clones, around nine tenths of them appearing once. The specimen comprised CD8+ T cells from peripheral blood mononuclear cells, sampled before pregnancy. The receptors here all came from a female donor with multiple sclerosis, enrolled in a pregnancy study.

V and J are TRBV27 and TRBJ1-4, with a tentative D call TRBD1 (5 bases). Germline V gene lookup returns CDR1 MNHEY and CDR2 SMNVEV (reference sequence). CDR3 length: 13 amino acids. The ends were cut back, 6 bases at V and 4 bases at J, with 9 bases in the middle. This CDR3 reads CASRGRVNEKLFF. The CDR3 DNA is TGTGCCAGCAGGGGCAGGGTTAATGAAAAACTGTTTTTT.

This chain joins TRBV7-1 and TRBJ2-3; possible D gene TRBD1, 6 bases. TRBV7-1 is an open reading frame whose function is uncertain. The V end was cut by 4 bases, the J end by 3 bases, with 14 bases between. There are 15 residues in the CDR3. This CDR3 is CASSLGTGLTDTQYF. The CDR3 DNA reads TGTGCCAGCAGCTTAGGTACAGGGCTTACAGATACGCAGTATTTT.

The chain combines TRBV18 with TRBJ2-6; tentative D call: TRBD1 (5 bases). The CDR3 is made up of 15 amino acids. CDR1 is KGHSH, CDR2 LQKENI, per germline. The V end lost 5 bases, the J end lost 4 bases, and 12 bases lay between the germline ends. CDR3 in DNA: TGTGCCAGCTCAAAAGGGGAAATCGGGGCCAACGTCCTGACTTTC. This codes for CASSKGEIGANVLTF.

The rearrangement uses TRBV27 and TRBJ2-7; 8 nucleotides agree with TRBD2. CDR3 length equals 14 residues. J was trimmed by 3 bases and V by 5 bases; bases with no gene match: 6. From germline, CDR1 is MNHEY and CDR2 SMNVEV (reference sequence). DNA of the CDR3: TGTGCCAGCAGTACTGGTACTAGCGGCTACGAGCAGTACTTC. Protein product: CASSTGTSGYEQYF.

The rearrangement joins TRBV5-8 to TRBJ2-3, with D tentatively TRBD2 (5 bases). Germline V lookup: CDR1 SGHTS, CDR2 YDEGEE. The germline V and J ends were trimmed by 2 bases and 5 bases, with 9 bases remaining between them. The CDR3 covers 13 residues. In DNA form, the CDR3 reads TGTGCCAGCAGCTTAAGAGGAGGAGATACGCAGTATTTT. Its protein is CASSLRGGDTQYF.

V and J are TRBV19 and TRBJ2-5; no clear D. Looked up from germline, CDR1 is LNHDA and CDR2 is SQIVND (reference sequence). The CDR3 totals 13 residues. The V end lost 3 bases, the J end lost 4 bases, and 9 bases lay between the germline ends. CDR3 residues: CASSILRGETQYF. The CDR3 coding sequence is TGTGCCAGTAGTATCCTCCGCGGAGAGACCCAGTACTTC.

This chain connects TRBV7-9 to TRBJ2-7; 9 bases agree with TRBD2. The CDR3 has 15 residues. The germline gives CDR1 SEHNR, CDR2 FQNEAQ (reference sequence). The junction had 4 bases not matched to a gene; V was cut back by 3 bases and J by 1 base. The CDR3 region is CASSFSGSLSYEQYF. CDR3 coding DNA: TGTGCCAGCAGCTTTAGCGGGAGCCTATCCTACGAGCAGTACTTC. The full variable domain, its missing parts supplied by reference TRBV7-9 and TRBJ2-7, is DTGVSQNPRHKITKRGQNVTFRCDPISEHNRLYWYRQTLGQGPEFLTYFQNEAQLEKSRLLSDRFSAERPKGSFSTLEIQRTEQGDSAMYLCASSFSGSLSYEQYFGPGTRLTVT.

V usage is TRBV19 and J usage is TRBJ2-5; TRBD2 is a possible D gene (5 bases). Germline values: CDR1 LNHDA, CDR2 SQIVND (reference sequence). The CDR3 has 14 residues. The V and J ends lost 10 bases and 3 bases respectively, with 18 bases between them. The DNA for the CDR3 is TGTGCCACCACAATAGAGGGCAAGGAAGAGACCCAGTACTTC. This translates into CATTIEGKEETQYF.

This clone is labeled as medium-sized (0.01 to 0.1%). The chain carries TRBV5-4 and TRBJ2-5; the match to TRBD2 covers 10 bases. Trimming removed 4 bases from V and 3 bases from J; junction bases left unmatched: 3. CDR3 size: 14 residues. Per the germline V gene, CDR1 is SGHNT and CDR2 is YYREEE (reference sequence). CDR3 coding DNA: TGTGCCAGCAGCGCCCTAGCGGGAGAAGAGACCCAGTACTTC. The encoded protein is CASSALAGEETQYF.

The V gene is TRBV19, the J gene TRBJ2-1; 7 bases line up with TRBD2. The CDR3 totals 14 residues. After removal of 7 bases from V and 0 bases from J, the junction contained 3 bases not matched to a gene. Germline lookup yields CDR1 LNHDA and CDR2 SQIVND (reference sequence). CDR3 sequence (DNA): TGTGCCAGTACTCGCGGGAGCTCCTACAATGAGCAGTTCTTC. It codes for CASTRGSSYNEQFF.

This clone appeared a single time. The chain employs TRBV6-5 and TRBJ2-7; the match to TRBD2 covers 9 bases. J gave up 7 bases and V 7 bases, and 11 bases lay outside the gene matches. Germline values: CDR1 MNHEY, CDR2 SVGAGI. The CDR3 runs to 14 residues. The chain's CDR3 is CASTQSSGGLEQYF. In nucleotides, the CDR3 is TGTGCCAGCACCCAGAGTAGCGGGGGTTTGGAGCAGTACTTC.

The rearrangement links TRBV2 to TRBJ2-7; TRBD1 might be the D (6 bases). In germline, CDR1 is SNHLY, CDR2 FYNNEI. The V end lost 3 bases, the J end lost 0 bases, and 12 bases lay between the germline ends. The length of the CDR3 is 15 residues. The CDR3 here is CASSDFLTGSYEQYF. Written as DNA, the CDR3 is TGTGCCAGCAGTGATTTCCTGACAGGCTCCTACGAGCAGTACTTC.

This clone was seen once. The DNA of the CDR3 is TGTGCCAGTAGTCTCGGAACCGCGGGCCTCCAAGAGACCCAGTACTTC. Translating gives CASSLGTAGLQETQYF. This chain joins TRBV19 and TRBJ2-5, with TRBD2 as a possible D gene (5 bases). V was shortened by 5 bases and J by 1 base, with 17 bases between the two germline ends. Germline V gene lookup returns CDR1 LNHDA and CDR2 SQIVND (reference sequence). This CDR3 spans 16 amino acids. The complete variable domain, with remaining parts taken from reference TRBV19 and TRBJ2-5, reads DGGITQSPKYLFRKEGQNVTLSCEQNLNHDAMYWYRQDPGQGLRLIYYSQIVNDFQKGDIAEGYSVSREKKESFPLTVTSAQKNPTAFYLCASSLGTAGLQETQYFGPGTRLLVL.

The CDR3 nucleotides are TGTGCCAGTAGTATAGATTCCCGGGGTACCACAGATACGCAGTATTTT. Translating it yields CASSIDSRGTTDTQYF. V gene TRBV19 combines with J gene TRBJ2-3; D is perhaps TRBD2 (5 bases). Germline CDR1 reads LNHDA; CDR2 reads SQIVND (reference sequence). Trimming pared 0 bases from V and 2 bases from J, leaving 12 bases between. The CDR3 spans 16 residues.

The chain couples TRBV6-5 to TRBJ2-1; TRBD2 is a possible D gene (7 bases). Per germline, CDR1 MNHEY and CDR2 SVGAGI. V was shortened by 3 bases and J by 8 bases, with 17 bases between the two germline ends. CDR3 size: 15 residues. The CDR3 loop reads CASSYQGRGSDEQFF. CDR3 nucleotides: TGTGCCAGCAGTTATCAGGGGAGGGGTAGCGATGAGCAGTTCTTC.

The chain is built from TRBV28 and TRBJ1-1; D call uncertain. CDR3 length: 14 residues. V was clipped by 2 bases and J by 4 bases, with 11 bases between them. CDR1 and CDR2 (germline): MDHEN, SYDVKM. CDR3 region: CASSLGGESTEAFF. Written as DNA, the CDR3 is TGTGCCAGCAGTTTAGGCGGTGAAAGCACTGAAGCTTTCTTT.

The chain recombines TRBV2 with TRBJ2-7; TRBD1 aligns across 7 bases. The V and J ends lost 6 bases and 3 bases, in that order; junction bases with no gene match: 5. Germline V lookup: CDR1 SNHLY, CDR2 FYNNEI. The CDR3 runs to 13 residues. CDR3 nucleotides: TGTGCCAGCAGGTCAGGACAGGTCTACGAGCAGTACTTC. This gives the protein CASRSGQVYEQYF.